This T cell receptor (beta chain) was sequenced during a study of a mutant IDH1 vaccine in newly diagnosed glioma. Study-wide background: Vaccines were begun 4-6 weeks after radiotherapy alone, or with temozolomide cycles. Antecedent treatment encompassed radiotherapy, temozolomide, or their combination; the majority received both. Visits designated V12 and V13 were conducted at weeks 35 and 47, respectively.

Here immunoSEQ multiplex PCR was the method, and the copy in TCRdb shows in-frame clones only, minus some. Among fewer than 55,000 clones listed, about 86% were seen once. The study, taken as a whole, reports: Pseudoprogression appeared independent of alterations in top peripheral clonotypes.

Points on this clone: The antigen remains undetermined.

This CDR3 spans 16 amino acids. Germline V lookup: CDR1 SGHTS, CDR2 YDEGEE. With 0 bases removed from V and 5 bases from J, the gap between germline ends came to 14 bases. Stated time point: week 35, safety follow-up. All doses held 300 ug of mutant IDH1 20-mer peptide, with topical imiquimod. Material: PBMCs, obtained from a glioma patient whose treatment included an IDH1 peptide vaccine. V is TRBV5-8 and J is TRBJ1-4; D perhaps matches TRBD1 (5 bases). The receptor's source is a woman in her thirties or forties with glioma. Some clones in this sample may be carry-over from other donors' samples. The CDR3 sequence is CASSLDWGMLNEKLFF. The CDR3 DNA reads as TGTGCCAGCAGCTTGGATTGGGGGATGCTAAATGAAAAACTGTTTTTT. Full variable domain (missing parts from reference TRBV5-8 and TRBJ1-4): EAGVTQSPTHLIKTRGQQATLRCSPISGHTSVYWYQQALGLGLQFLLWYDEGEERNRGNFPPRFSGRQFPNYSSELNVNALELEDSALYLCASSLDWGMLNEKLFFGSGTQLSVL.